The sequence of this T cell receptor beta chain was determined in a study of T cells in Graves' hyperthyroidism and ophthalmopathy. Worth noting for this clonotype: Antigen specificity is unknown.

Template material for amplifying TCR beta CDR3 regions consisted of RNA transcripts. RT-PCR in the first round (using the HTBI primer set) targeted the TCR CDR3. TCRdb passed the multiplex PCR reads through MiXCR, listing each CDR3 protein once. Of hundreds of thousands of distinct CDR3 sequences listed, about 43% are singletons. A lack of ophthalmopathy progression within 18 months defined stable Graves' hyperthyroidism. Broader study findings: Blood held most thyroid clonotypes expanded above 0.001 frequency.

Germline V lookup: CDR1 ENHRY, CDR2 SYGVKD. J lost 2 bases, V lost 4 bases, and 4 bases had no gene match. This CDR3 is 14 amino acids long. This receptor was taken from a woman aged 18-35 years with Graves' hyperthyroidism. This chain uses TRBV10-3 with TRBJ2-7; 8 bases agree with TRBD1. Sequenced sample: peripheral blood or thyroid tissue (not recorded which). CDR3 sequence: CAISARTGTYEQYF. CDR3 bases: TGTGCCATCAGTGCTCGGACAGGGACCTACGAGCAGTACTTC.